Here is one TCR beta chain with its context. What it recognizes is unknown. V was shortened by 2 bases and J by 0 bases, with 17 bases between the two germline ends. This CDR3 spans 18 amino acids. CDR1 SNHLY and CDR2 FYNNEI come from the germline V gene. This sample was included in a study of PD-1 blockade in classical Hodgkin lymphoma. The study, taken as a whole, reports: Complete responders had baseline diversity similar to newly diagnosed patients. Relapsed/refractory patients reportedly had lower baseline diversity than newly diagnosed patients. Repertoire difference causes, possibly disease activity or prior therapy, remain undefined.

The method was immunoSEQ multiplex PCR; TCRdb's version includes in-frame clones alone and lacks a portion of them. The sample lists just over 25,000 clones; under 90% were seen once. Each and every patient relapsed after autologous stem cell transplantation, and patients got differing brentuximab vedotin exposure. V and J are TRBV2 and TRBJ2-1; tentatively, D is TRBD2 (6 bases). The sample here was peripheral blood mononuclear cells (PBMCs), taken at baseline. This receptor was obtained from a human donor with classical Hodgkin lymphoma. The DNA for the CDR3 is TGTGCCAGCAGTGAATCGCTAGCGCTGGGCCACTCCTACAATGAGCAGTTCTTC. Translation gives CASSESLALGHSYNEQFF.